Below are 13 T cell receptor beta chains sequenced from a single sample in a study of OX40 agonist ivuxolimab in advanced cancers. Libraries were prepared by immunoSEQ multiplex PCR; TCRdb keeps only in-frame clonotypes and omits some of them. The profile covers some 46,000 clones, with 80% appearing a single time and about 3.8% taken by the ten largest. Material: CD4+ or CD8+ T cells sorted from blood, obtained in a trial of the OX40 agonist ivuxolimab. The receptors originated from an adult with an advanced solid tumor such as melanoma, head and neck, liver or kidney cancer.

This clone showed up just a few times. This chain joins TRBV19 and TRBJ2-1, with D possibly TRBD2 on 5 matching bases. The CDR3 has 13 residues. CDR1 is LNHDA, CDR2 SQIVND, per germline (reference sequence). The V and J ends lost 1 base and 11 bases respectively, with 12 bases between them. The CDR3 DNA sequence: TGTGCCAGTAGTATAGCCTCCGGGAATCAGCAGTTCTTC. It codes for CASSIASGNQQFF.

This clone was counted once. The rearrangement joins TRBV28 to TRBJ2-3; D may be TRBD2 (7 bases). Germline V gives CDR1 MDHEN, CDR2 SYDVKM. This CDR3 has 13 amino acids. V was clipped by 8 bases and J by 4 bases, with 13 bases between them. This CDR3 reads CASVRGASDTQYF. The CDR3 region has the DNA TGTGCCAGCGTTCGGGGGGCCTCAGATACGCAGTATTTT. The whole variable domain, remainder taken from reference TRBV28 and TRBJ2-3, is DVKVTQSSRYLVKRTGEKVFLECVQDMDHENMFWYRQDPGLGLRLIYFSYDVKMKEKGDIPEGYSVSREKKERFSLILESASTNQTSMYLCASVRGASDTQYFGPGTRLTVL.

The chain links TRBV6-5 to TRBJ2-2; 7 bases map to TRBD1. V shed 2 bases, J shed 3 bases, and the junction held 0 bases outside the gene matches. CDR3 size: 14 residues. The V gene's germline CDR1 is MNHEY and CDR2 SVGAGI. Written as DNA, the CDR3 is TGTGCCAGCAGTTACGACAGGGACACCGGGGAGCTGTTTTTT. Residues: CASSYDRDTGELFF.

CDR3 nucleotides: TGTGCCAGCAGCCCGACACAGGGATGGAACACTGAAGCTTTCTTT. Residues: CASSPTQGWNTEAFF. The chain combines TRBV7-9 with TRBJ1-1; TRBD1 is a possible D gene (6 bases). The germline V gene has CDR1 SEHNR and CDR2 FQNEAQ (reference sequence). The CDR3 has 15 amino acids. The V end was cut by 5 bases, the J end by 1 base, with 14 bases between. Complete variable domain (other parts from reference TRBV7-9 and TRBJ1-1): DTGVSQNPRHKITKRGQNVTFRCDPISEHNRLYWYRQTLGQGPEFLTYFQNEAQLEKSRLLSDRFSAERPKGSFSTLEIQRTEQGDSAMYLCASSPTQGWNTEAFFGQGTRLTVV.

The chain is built from TRBV9 and TRBJ2-1, with 12 bases fitting TRBD1. The length of the CDR3 is 16 residues. Trimming took 4 bases from V and 7 from J; bases not matched to a gene: 9. Per the germline V gene, CDR1 is SGDLS and CDR2 is YYNGEE. CDR3 sequence reads: CASSPRGTGGINEQFF. In DNA, the CDR3 is TGTGCCAGCAGCCCCCGCGGGACAGGGGGCATAAATGAGCAGTTCTTC.

This sequence joins TRBV27 and TRBJ1-6; a possible D gene is TRBD1 (6 bases). This CDR3 region has 16 residues. CDR1 MNHEY and CDR2 SMNVEV come from the germline V gene (reference sequence). V lost 5 bases and J 6 bases, leaving 17 bases between the germline ends. The CDR3 is CASSPWTALGNSPLHF. DNA of the CDR3: TGTGCCAGCAGTCCCTGGACAGCTTTGGGTAATTCACCCCTCCACTTT.

The V gene is TRBV4-1, the J gene TRBJ2-1, with D possibly matching TRBD2 (5 bases). Trimming stripped 1 base from V and 4 bases from J, with 14 bases between. The CDR3 extends over 16 amino acids. Per germline, CDR1 MGHRA and CDR2 YSYEKL. For the CDR3, the DNA is TGCGCCAGCAGCCAAGTTCGAGGGTCCCAGTACAATGAGCAGTTCTTC. This codes for CASSQVRGSQYNEQFF.

The chain is built from TRBV28 and TRBJ1-4, with D possibly matching TRBD1 (5 bases). The CDR3 sequence is 14 residues long. The germline CDR1 and CDR2 sequences are MDHEN and SYDVKM. V gave up 5 bases and J gave up 4 bases, with 11 bases separating them. The CDR3 DNA reads as TGTGCCAGCAGTACCGGGGGGGGTAATGAAAAACTGTTTTTT. Its protein is CASSTGGGNEKLFF.

The chain combines TRBV6-1 with TRBJ2-1, with 7 bases lining up with TRBD1. V lost 8 bases to trimming and J lost 4 bases; unmatched junction nucleotides: 2. This CDR3 is built from 12 residues. Germline CDR1 and CDR2: MNHNS and SASEGT. As DNA, the CDR3 is TGTGCCAGCTTGACAGGGTACAATGAGCAGTTCTTC. This gives the protein CASLTGYNEQFF.

Only one count was recorded for this clone. V is TRBV28 and J is TRBJ2-5; D is possibly TRBD1 or TRBD2 (7 bases each). Trimming shortened V by 2 bases and J by 3 bases, and 16 bases separated the two germline ends. This CDR3 has 16 amino acids. The V gene's germline CDR1 is MDHEN and CDR2 SYDVKM. The CDR3 here is CASSLLGGGGKETQYF. DNA of the CDR3: TGTGCCAGCAGTTTACTGGGGGGAGGGGGCAAAGAGACCCAGTACTTC.

CDR3 protein: CASKFETRGSQYF. DNA of the CDR3: TGTGCCAGCAAGTTCGAGACTAGGGGGTCGCAGTATTTT. The V gene is TRBV7-2, the J gene TRBJ2-3, with D tentatively TRBD1 or TRBD2 (6 bases each). V lost 7 bases and J lost 10, with 18 bases in between. This CDR3 comprises 13 residues. From germline, CDR1 is SGHTA and CDR2 FQGNSA. Filled out from reference TRBV7-2 and TRBJ2-3, the complete variable domain reads GAGVSQSPSNKVTEKGKDVELRCDPISGHTALYWYRQSLGQGLEFLIYFQGNSAPDKSGLPSDRFSAERTGGSVSTLTIQRTQQEDSAVYLCASKFETRGSQYFGPGTRLTVL.

This clone was seen only once. The CDR3 DNA sequence: TGCAGTGCTAGAAGTGTGGAGACCCAGTACTTC. Translating it yields CSARSVETQYF. The chain employs TRBV20-1 and TRBJ2-5; D is uncertain. The germline V gene encodes CDR1 DFQATT and CDR2 SNEGSKA (reference sequence). V lost 2 bases, J lost 5 bases, and 6 bases lay in between. The CDR3 loop spans 11 amino acids.

This chain's CDR3 is CASSLGSRGLLLEQYF. The CDR3 DNA follows: TGTGCCAGCAGCTTAGGATCCCGGGGTCTCCTCCTAGAGCAGTACTTC. V and J are TRBV7-3 and TRBJ2-7, with D perhaps matching TRBD2 (5 bases). This CDR3 is built from 16 residues. Trimming stripped 2 bases from V and 7 bases from J, with 21 bases between. Germline V gene sequence: CDR1 SGHTA, CDR2 FQGTGA.